This T cell receptor beta chain was profiled in a study of T cells in Graves' hyperthyroidism and ophthalmopathy. RNA transcripts provided the source from which TCR beta CDR3 regions were amplified. Initially, a first-round RT-PCR of the TCR CDR3 employed the HTBI primer set. TCRdb fed the multiplex PCR reads into MiXCR, producing one record per CDR3 protein. The sample yields about 480,000 distinct CDR3 sequences, approximately 25% seen once. This clonotype has a count of ten or more. The CDR3 loop spans 15 amino acids. Per the germline V gene, CDR1 is MNHEY and CDR2 is SMNVEV (reference sequence). V was pared by 6 bases and J by 0 bases, with 11 bases between.

V usage is TRBV27 and J usage is TRBJ2-2; D uncertain. This receptor was taken from a young woman with Graves' ophthalmopathy. Sequencing was carried out using blood. The CDR3 loop is CASREIGANTGELFF. In DNA, the CDR3 is TGTGCCAGCAGGGAGATCGGAGCGAACACCGGGGAGCTGTTTTTT.